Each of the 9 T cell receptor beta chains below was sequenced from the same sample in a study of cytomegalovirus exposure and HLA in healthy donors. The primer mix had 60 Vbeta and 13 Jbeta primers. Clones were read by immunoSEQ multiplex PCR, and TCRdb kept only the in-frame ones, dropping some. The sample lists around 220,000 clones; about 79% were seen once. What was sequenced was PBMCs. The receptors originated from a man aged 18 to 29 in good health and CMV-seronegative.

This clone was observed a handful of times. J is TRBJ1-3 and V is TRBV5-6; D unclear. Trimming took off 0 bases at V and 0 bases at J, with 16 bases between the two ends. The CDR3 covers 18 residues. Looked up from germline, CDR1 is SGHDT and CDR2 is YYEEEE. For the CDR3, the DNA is TGTGCCAGCAGCTTGGGAGCAAGAACTGGGAGCTCTGGAAACACCATATATTTT. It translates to CASSLGARTGSSGNTIYF.

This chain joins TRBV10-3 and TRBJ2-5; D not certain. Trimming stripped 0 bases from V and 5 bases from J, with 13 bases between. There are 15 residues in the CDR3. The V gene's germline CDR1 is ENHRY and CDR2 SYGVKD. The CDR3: CAISESAVKAETQYF. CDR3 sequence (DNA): TGTGCCATCAGTGAGTCCGCAGTTAAAGCGGAGACCCAGTACTTC.

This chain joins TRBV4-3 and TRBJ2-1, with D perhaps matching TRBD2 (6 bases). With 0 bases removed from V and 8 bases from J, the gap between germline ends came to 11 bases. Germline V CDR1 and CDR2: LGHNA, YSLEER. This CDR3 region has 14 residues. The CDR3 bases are TGCGCCAGCAGCCAAGAGGAGGGTGGAGATGAGCAGTTCTTC. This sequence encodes CASSQEEGGDEQFF.

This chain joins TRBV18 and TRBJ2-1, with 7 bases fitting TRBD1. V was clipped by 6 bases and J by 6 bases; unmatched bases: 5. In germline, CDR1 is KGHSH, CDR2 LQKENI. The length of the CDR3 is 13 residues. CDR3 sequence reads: CASSRDRVNEQFF. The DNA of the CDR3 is TGTGCCAGCTCCCGAGACAGGGTCAATGAGCAGTTCTTC.

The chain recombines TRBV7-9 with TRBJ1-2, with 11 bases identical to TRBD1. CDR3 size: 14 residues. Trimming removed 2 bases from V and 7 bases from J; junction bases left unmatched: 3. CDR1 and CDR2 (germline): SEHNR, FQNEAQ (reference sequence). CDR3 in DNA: TGTGCCAGCAGCTTATTAGGGACAGGGGGTGGCTACACCTTC. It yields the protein CASSLLGTGGGYTF.

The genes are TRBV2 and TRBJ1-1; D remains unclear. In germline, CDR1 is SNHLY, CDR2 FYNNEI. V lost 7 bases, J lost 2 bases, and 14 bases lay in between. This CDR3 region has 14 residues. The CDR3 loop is CASKQALANTEAFF. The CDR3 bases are TGTGCCAGCAAGCAGGCCCTCGCTAACACTGAAGCTTTCTTT.

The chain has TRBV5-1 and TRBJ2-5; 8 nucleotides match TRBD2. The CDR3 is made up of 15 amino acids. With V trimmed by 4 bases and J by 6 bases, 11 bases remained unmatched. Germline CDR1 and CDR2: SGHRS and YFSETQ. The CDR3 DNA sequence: TGCGCCAGCAGCACCTCGGGACTAGTGCTGAAGACCCAGTACTTC. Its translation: CASSTSGLVLKTQYF.

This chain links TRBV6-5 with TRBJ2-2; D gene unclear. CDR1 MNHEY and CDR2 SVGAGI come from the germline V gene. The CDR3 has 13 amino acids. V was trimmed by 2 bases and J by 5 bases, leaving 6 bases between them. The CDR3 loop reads CASSYAATGELFF. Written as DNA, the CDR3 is TGTGCCAGCAGTTACGCGGCTACCGGGGAGCTGTTTTTT.

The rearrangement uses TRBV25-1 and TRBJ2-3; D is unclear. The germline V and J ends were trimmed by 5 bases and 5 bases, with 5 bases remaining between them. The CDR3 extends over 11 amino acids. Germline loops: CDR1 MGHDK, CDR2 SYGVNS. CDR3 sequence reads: CASSTEDTQYF. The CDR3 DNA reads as TGTGCCAGCAGTACAGAAGATACGCAGTATTTT. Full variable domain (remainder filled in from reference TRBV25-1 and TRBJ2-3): EADIYQTPRYLVIGTGKKITLECSQTMGHDKMYWYQQDPGMELHLIHYSYGVNSTEKGDLSSESTVSRIRTEHFPLTLESARPSHTSQYLCASSTEDTQYFGPGTRLTVL.